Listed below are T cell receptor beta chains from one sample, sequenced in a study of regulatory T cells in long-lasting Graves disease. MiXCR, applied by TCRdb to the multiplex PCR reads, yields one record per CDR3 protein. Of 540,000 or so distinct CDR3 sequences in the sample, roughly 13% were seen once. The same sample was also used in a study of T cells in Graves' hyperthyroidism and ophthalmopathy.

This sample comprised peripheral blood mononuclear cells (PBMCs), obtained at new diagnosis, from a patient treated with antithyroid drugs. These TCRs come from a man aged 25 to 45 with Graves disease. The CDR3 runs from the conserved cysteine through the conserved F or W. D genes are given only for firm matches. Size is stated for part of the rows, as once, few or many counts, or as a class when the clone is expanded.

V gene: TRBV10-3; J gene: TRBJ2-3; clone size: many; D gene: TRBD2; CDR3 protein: CAISESKWSGMSTDTQYF; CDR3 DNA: TGTGCCATCAGTGAGTCAAAGTGGAGCGGGATGAGCACAGATACGCAGTATTTT
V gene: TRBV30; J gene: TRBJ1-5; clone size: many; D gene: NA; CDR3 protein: CAWSSRQYHQPQHF; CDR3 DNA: TGTGCCTGGAGTTCGAGACAGTATCATCAGCCCCAGCATTTT
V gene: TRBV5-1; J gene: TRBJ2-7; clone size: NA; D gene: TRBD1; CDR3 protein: CASSRDRGNEQYF; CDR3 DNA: TGCGCCAGCAGCAGGGACAGGGGGAACGAGCAGTACTTC
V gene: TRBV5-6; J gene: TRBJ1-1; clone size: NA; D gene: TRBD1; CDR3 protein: CASSSRGHNTEAFF; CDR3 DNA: TGTGCCAGCAGCTCCAGGGGGCATAACACTGAAGCTTTCTTT
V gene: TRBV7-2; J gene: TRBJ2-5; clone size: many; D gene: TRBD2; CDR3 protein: CASSLGDGTSGEETQYF; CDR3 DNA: TGTGCCAGCAGCTTAGGGGACGGGACTAGCGGTGAAGAGACCCAGTACTTC
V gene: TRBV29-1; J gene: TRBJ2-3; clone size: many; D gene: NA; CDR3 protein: CSLGLSSKEPDTQYF; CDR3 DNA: TGCAGCCTTGGATTGTCTAGCAAGGAGCCAGATACGCAGTATTTT
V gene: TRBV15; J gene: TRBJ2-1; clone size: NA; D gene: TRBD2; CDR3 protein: CATSPIAGSSYNEQFF; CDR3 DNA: TGTGCCACCAGCCCGATAGCGGGTAGCTCCTACAATGAGCAGTTCTTC
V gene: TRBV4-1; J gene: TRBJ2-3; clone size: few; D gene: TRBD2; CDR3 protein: CASSQAGLAADTQYF; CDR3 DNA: TGCGCCAGCAGCCAAGCGGGACTAGCGGCGGATACGCAGTATTTT
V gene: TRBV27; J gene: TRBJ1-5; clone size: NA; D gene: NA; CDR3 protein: CASSLTRERAQHF; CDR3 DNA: TGTGCCAGCAGTTTGACAAGGGAGAGGGCCCAGCATTTT
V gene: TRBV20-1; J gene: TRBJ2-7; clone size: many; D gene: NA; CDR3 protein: CSARARSSPPYEQYF; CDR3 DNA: TGCAGTGCTCGCGCTCGTAGCTCCCCCCCCTACGAGCAGTACTTC
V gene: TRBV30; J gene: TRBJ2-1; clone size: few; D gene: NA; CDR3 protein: CAWTVWGNEQFF; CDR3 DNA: TGTGCCTGGACCGTCTGGGGGAATGAGCAGTTCTTC
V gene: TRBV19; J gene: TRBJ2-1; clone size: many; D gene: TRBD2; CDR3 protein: CASSMAAGVSYNEQFF; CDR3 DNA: TGTGCCAGTAGTATGGCGGCGGGAGTCTCCTACAATGAGCAGTTCTTC
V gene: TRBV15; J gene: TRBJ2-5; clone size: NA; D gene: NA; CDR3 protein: CATSRANQETQYF; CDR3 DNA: TGTGCCACCAGCAGGGCTAACCAAGAGACCCAGTACTTC
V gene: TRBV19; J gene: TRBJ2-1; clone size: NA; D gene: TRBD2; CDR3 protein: CASRSQRTSFYEQFF; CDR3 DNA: TGTGCCAGTAGGAGTCAGCGGACTAGTTTCTATGAGCAGTTCTTC
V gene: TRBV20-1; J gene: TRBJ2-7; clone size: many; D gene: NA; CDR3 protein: CSARRTTIPGDEQYF; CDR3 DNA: TGCAGTGCTAGGCGGACAACCATCCCCGGGGACGAGCAGTACTTC